This is a list of T cell receptor beta chains from one sample in a study of graft-versus-host responses after intestinal transplantation. Some clones are missing from TCRdb's copy, which holds only in-frame ones; the method was immunoSEQ multiplex PCR. Found here are 20,000 to 25,000 clones, approximately 93% of them singletons; the top ten hold around 0.52%. The sequenced sample was PBMCs, obtained 156 days after intestinal transplant. The receptors originated from a human patient who received an intestinal transplant, so some T cells may come from the graft donor. The CDR3 runs from the conserved cysteine through the conserved F or W. A D gene is named only where the DNA matches it firmly. Part of the rows lack a size; the others show once, few, many or a class for expanded clones.

D: -
size: -
J: TRBJ2-7
V: TRBV28
CDR3: CASSPQALEQYF
DNA: TGTGCCAGCAGTCCCCAAGCCCTCGAGCAGTACTTC

D: -
size: -
J: TRBJ2-5
V: TRBV7-3
CDR3: CASSSGYSRETQYF
DNA: TGTGCCAGCAGCTCTGGATACTCTCGAGAGACCCAGTACTTC

D: TRBD2
size: few
J: TRBJ2-1
V: TRBV11-3
CDR3: CASSLGGVYNEQFF
DNA: TGTGCCAGCAGCTTGGGAGGGGTCTACAATGAGCAGTTCTTC

D: -
size: -
J: TRBJ2-7
V: TRBV19
CDR3: CASSISSGHYEQYF
DNA: TGTGCCAGTAGTATCAGCAGCGGGCACTACGAGCAGTACTTC

D: -
size: -
J: TRBJ1-1
V: TRBV6-6
CDR3: CASTTGTANTEAFF
DNA: TGTGCCAGCACTACCGGGACGGCTAACACTGAAGCTTTCTTT

D: -
size: -
J: TRBJ2-1
V: TRBV27
CDR3: CASNSILAYNEQFF
DNA: TGTGCCAGCAATTCGATACTAGCTTACAATGAGCAGTTCTTC

D: -
size: -
J: TRBJ2-7
V: TRBV7-8
CDR3: CASSLLLGLGEQYF
DNA: TGTGCCAGCAGCTTATTACTCGGACTGGGGGAGCAGTACTTC

D: -
size: -
J: TRBJ2-7
V: TRBV4-3
CDR3: CASSQDPGHQYEQYF
DNA: TGCGCCAGCAGCCAAGATCCGGGACACCAATACGAGCAGTACTTC

D: TRBD2
size: -
J: TRBJ2-3
V: TRBV4-1
CDR3: CASSRLGASGVASESQDTQYF
DNA: TGCGCCAGCAGCCGGTTAGGGGCTAGCGGGGTAGCATCCGAGAGCCAAGATACGCAGTATTTT

D: -
size: -
J: TRBJ2-2
V: TRBV9
CDR3: CASSGGPGRSANTGELFF
DNA: TGTGCCAGCAGCGGGGGACCGGGGCGGTCAGCGAACACCGGGGAGCTGTTTTTT

D: TRBD2
size: -
J: TRBJ2-7
V: TRBV5-4
CDR3: CASSSSGREQYF
DNA: TGTGCCAGCAGCTCTAGCGGGAGAGAGCAGTACTTC

D: TRBD1
size: -
J: TRBJ1-1
V: TRBV11-1
CDR3: CASSSTQGASTEAFF
DNA: TGTGCCAGCAGCTCCACCCAGGGGGCGTCCACTGAAGCTTTCTTT

D: -
size: -
J: TRBJ2-3
V: TRBV7-6
CDR3: CASSLGRENTQYF
DNA: TGTGCCAGCAGCTTAGGGCGGGAAAATACGCAGTATTTT

D: -
size: -
J: TRBJ2-5
V: TRBV5-1
CDR3: CASSLTGVETQYF
DNA: TGCGCCAGCAGCTTGACGGGGGTTGAGACCCAGTACTTC

D: TRBD2
size: -
J: TRBJ2-1
V: TRBV7-3
CDR3: CASSIGLGLADYNEQFF
DNA: TGTGCCAGCAGCATAGGCCTGGGACTAGCGGACTACAATGAGCAGTTCTTC

D: TRBD2
size: -
J: TRBJ2-1
V: TRBV27
CDR3: CASSYSGSSYNEQFF
DNA: TGTGCCAGCAGTTATAGCGGGAGCTCCTACAATGAGCAGTTCTTC

D: -
size: -
J: TRBJ1-1
V: TRBV28
CDR3: CACLLGGTEAFF
DNA: TGTGCCTGCCTTCTGGGGGGCACTGAAGCTTTCTTT

D: TRBD1
size: -
J: TRBJ1-2
V: TRBV27
CDR3: CASSLSTAPRDRSNGYTF
DNA: TGTGCCAGCAGTTTATCGACCGCCCCCCGGGACAGGTCGAATGGCTACACCTTC

D: TRBD2
size: -
J: TRBJ2-7
V: TRBV9
CDR3: CASSVASGSCEQYF
DNA: TGTGCCAGCAGCGTAGCTAGCGGGAGCTGCGAGCAGTACTTC

D: -
size: few
J: TRBJ1-6
V: TRBV6-6
CDR3: CASSYSPTVTLHF
DNA: TGTGCCAGCAGTTACTCACCGACAGTCACCCTCCACTTT

D: -
size: -
J: TRBJ1-1
V: TRBV5-1
CDR3: CASSLGSLGTEAFF
DNA: TGCGCCAGCAGCTTAGGTAGCTTGGGGACTGAAGCTTTCTTT

D: TRBD2
size: -
J: TRBJ2-5
V: TRBV11-2
CDR3: CASSLVLWSGGARTETQYF
DNA: TGTGCCAGCAGCTTAGTACTCTGGAGCGGGGGGGCCCGCACAGAGACCCAGTACTTC

D: TRBD2
size: -
J: TRBJ2-1
V: TRBV4-3
CDR3: CASSQDLRLAGAGEQFF
DNA: TGCGCCAGCAGCCAAGATCTTAGGCTAGCGGGGGCCGGTGAGCAGTTCTTC

D: TRBD2
size: -
J: TRBJ2-1
V: TRBV6-1
CDR3: CASSEGPSGVRNEQFF
DNA: TGTGCCAGCAGTGAGGGGCCTAGCGGAGTAAGGAATGAGCAGTTCTTC

D: -
size: once
J: TRBJ1-2
V: TRBV11-1
CDR3: CASSGRDYGYTF
DNA: TGTGCCAGCAGCGGCCGGGACTATGGCTACACCTTC

D: TRBD2
size: -
J: TRBJ2-1
V: TRBV2
CDR3: CASTEGLAGLNEQFF
DNA: TGTGCCAGCACCGAGGGACTAGCGGGACTCAATGAGCAGTTCTTC

D: -
size: -
J: TRBJ2-7
V: TRBV28
CDR3: CASSRRTVREEQYF
DNA: TGTGCCAGCAGCCGCCGGACAGTAAGAGAGGAGCAGTACTTC

D: -
size: -
J: TRBJ2-7
V: TRBV19
CDR3: CATSKTGPNEQYF
DNA: TGTGCCACTTCGAAAACAGGGCCCAACGAGCAGTACTTC

D: -
size: -
J: TRBJ2-7
V: TRBV30
CDR3: CAWSGHLVTYEQYF
DNA: TGTGCCTGGAGTGGCCATCTAGTTACCTACGAGCAGTACTTC

D: TRBD1
size: -
J: TRBJ1-6
V: TRBV11-2
CDR3: CASSHPRGQSPLHF
DNA: TGTGCCAGCAGCCATCCAAGGGGGCAGTCACCCCTCCACTTT

D: -
size: -
J: TRBJ1-1
V: TRBV5-1
CDR3: CASSTGGQGGEMNTEAFF
DNA: TGCGCCAGCAGCACCGGGGGCCAGGGCGGGGAAATGAACACTGAAGCTTTCTTT

D: -
size: once
J: TRBJ2-1
V: TRBV19
CDR3: CASSIVGPYNEQFF
DNA: TGTGCCAGTAGTATAGTTGGGCCCTACAATGAGCAGTTCTTC

D: -
size: -
J: TRBJ2-1
V: TRBV6-1
CDR3: CASSPLSYNEQFF
DNA: TGTGCCAGCAGTCCCCTTTCATACAATGAGCAGTTCTTC

D: TRBD1
size: -
J: TRBJ2-6
V: TRBV7-2
CDR3: CASSQGQVSSYSGANVLTF
DNA: TGTGCCAGCAGCCAAGGACAGGTCTCCTCCTACTCTGGGGCCAACGTCCTGACTTTC

D: -
size: -
J: TRBJ2-5
V: TRBV9
CDR3: CASSVGGGDQETQYF
DNA: TGTGCCAGCAGCGTAGGAGGTGGGGACCAAGAGACCCAGTACTTC

D: -
size: -
J: TRBJ1-6
V: TRBV11-2
CDR3: CASSLEVYNSPLHF
DNA: TGTGCCAGCAGCTTAGAGGTCTATAATTCACCCCTCCACTTT

D: TRBD2
size: -
J: TRBJ2-7
V: TRBV30
CDR3: CAWSVSSGGFHEQYF
DNA: TGTGCCTGGAGTGTTTCTAGCGGGGGTTTCCACGAGCAGTACTTC

D: -
size: -
J: TRBJ1-2
V: TRBV11-1
CDR3: CASSLVAANYGYTF
DNA: TGTGCCAGCAGCTTAGTAGCAGCTAACTATGGCTACACCTTC

D: -
size: -
J: TRBJ2-1
V: TRBV6-1
CDR3: CASSGPPSSYNEQFF
DNA: TGTGCCAGCAGCGGGCCGCCGAGCTCCTACAATGAGCAGTTCTTC

D: -
size: -
J: TRBJ2-5
V: TRBV6-1
CDR3: CASSEPGWGGPSWETQYF
DNA: TGTGCCAGCAGTGAACCGGGGTGGGGAGGCCCCAGTTGGGAGACCCAGTACTTC

D: -
size: -
J: TRBJ2-2
V: TRBV9
CDR3: CASSVGVNTGELFF
DNA: TGTGCCAGCAGCGTAGGTGTGAACACCGGGGAGCTGTTTTTT

D: -
size: -
J: TRBJ1-2
V: TRBV5-6
CDR3: CASSLVPARDYGYTF
DNA: TGTGCCAGCAGCTTGGTACCCGCCCGGGACTATGGCTACACCTTC

D: TRBD1
size: -
J: TRBJ1-1
V: TRBV4-1
CDR3: CASSLGQGNTEAFF
DNA: TGCGCCAGCAGCCTTGGACAGGGGAACACTGAAGCTTTCTTT

D: -
size: -
J: TRBJ1-3
V: TRBV6-1
CDR3: CASSWVISGNTIYF
DNA: TGTGCCAGCAGTTGGGTTATCTCTGGAAACACCATATATTTT

D: TRBD1
size: -
J: TRBJ2-7
V: TRBV28
CDR3: CASRLTGTGFYEQYF
DNA: TGTGCCAGCAGACTTACCGGGACAGGTTTCTACGAGCAGTACTTC

D: -
size: -
J: TRBJ1-5
V: TRBV7-9
CDR3: CASSLARWIVGPQHF
DNA: TGTGCCAGCAGCTTGGCCCGGTGGATCGTCGGGCCCCAGCATTTT

D: -
size: once
J: TRBJ1-3
V: TRBV10-1
CDR3: CASSDGGTSGNTIYF
DNA: TGCGCCAGCAGTGATGGCGGGACCTCTGGAAACACCATATATTTT

D: -
size: -
J: TRBJ1-2
V: TRBV4-1
CDR3: CASSHAGREDGYTF
DNA: TGCGCCAGCAGCCATGCGGGGAGGGAGGACGGCTACACCTTC

D: -
size: -
J: TRBJ1-2
V: TRBV7-2
CDR3: CASSLDYSGSGYGYTF
DNA: TGTGCCAGCAGCTTAGATTATTCGGGGAGCGGCTATGGCTACACCTTC

D: TRBD2
size: once
J: TRBJ2-7
V: TRBV7-2
CDR3: CASSSRASGTYEQYF
DNA: TGTGCCAGCAGCTCCCGAGCTAGCGGAACCTACGAGCAGTACTTC

D: -
size: -
J: TRBJ1-2
V: TRBV7-9
CDR3: CASSSTYGTGLYGYTF
DNA: TGTGCCAGCAGCTCCACATACGGTACGGGACTATATGGCTACACCTTC

D: TRBD2
size: once
J: TRBJ2-7
V: TRBV7-9
CDR3: CASSLAGLAGGEDYEQYF
DNA: TGTGCCAGCAGCTTAGCGGGACTAGCGGGAGGTGAAGACTACGAGCAGTACTTC

D: -
size: -
J: TRBJ2-5
V: TRBV7-9
CDR3: CASSHVGSPETQYF
DNA: TGTGCCAGCAGCCACGTGGGGTCCCCGGAGACCCAGTACTTC